This entry lists 9 T cell receptor beta chains sequenced from one sample in a study of T cell repertoires in cytomegalovirus infection. Which antigens these TCRs recognize remains unknown. In TCRdb, the reads were re-called with MiXCR into one record per CDR3 protein. The sample records hundreds of thousands of distinct CDR3 sequences, around 35% being singletons. The sequencing here drew on cultured PBMCs, taken from culture after CMV antigen stimulation. These receptors were collected from a human donor in good health (CMV status not recorded). Some clones in this sample may be carry-over from other donors' samples.

J is TRBJ1-3 and V is TRBV12-3 or TRBV12-4; no definite D call. The CDR3 runs to 14 residues. The ends were cut back, 2 bases at V and 2 bases at J, with 7 bases in the middle. The CDR3 DNA sequence: TGTGCCAGCAGTTTATGGGTACCTGGAAACACCATATATTTT. Encoded protein: CASSLWVPGNTIYF.

The J gene is TRBJ2-7, the V gene TRBV20-1; 8 bases map to TRBD1. The CDR3 totals 13 residues. V lost 6 bases and J lost 4; bases outside the gene matches: 8. Per the germline V gene, CDR1 is DFQATT and CDR2 is SNEGSKA (reference sequence). CDR3 bases: TGCAGTGCAGCCCAGGGGGCTCGGTACGAGCAGTACTTC. It translates to CSAAQGARYEQYF.

This clonotype was seen only a few times. The CDR3 protein is CSVGRGVTSTDTQYF. The CDR3 bases are TGCAGCGTTGGGAGGGGCGTTACCAGCACAGATACGCAGTATTTT. The chain carries TRBV29-1 and TRBJ2-3, with D tentatively TRBD2 (6 bases). The CDR3 has 15 amino acids. Trimming removed 4 bases from V and 0 bases from J, with 14 bases in between. Germline V gene data show CDR1 as SQVTM and CDR2 as ANQGSEA.

Regarding this clonotype: It is unclear where the CDR3 begins or ends on the DNA, so no DNA is shown, and the CDR3 is as TCRdb lists it. The chain recombines TRBV24-1 with TRBJ2-2; TRBD1, as called in the table, went unchecked against the DNA. Germline V gives CDR1 KGHDR, CDR2 SFDVKD. The CDR3 spans 15 residues, counting both ends. The CDR3 sequence: CATSFGEGGTGELFF.

The sample holds a few counts of this clonotype. The chain carries TRBV19 and TRBJ2-7, with 10 positions matching TRBD2. With 3 bases clipped from V and 5 bases from J, the junction kept 13 bases outside the gene matches. Germline values: CDR1 LNHDA, CDR2 SQIVND (reference sequence). This CDR3 is 17 amino acids long. The CDR3 DNA is TGTGCCAGTAGTATCGAAGCGGGAGGGCTGCCCCCCCACGAGCAGTACTTC. Amino acids: CASSIEAGGLPPHEQYF.

The V gene is TRBV6-1, the J gene TRBJ1-2; D gene uncertain. Germline CDR1 MNHNS, CDR2 SASEGT. This CDR3 is 14 amino acids long. The ends were cut back, 1 base at V and 4 bases at J, with 10 bases in the middle. CDR3 in DNA: TGTGCCAGCAGTGAAGATGGCAGACCCTATGGCTACACCTTC. This encodes CASSEDGRPYGYTF.

The chain has TRBV15 and TRBJ2-5; D call uncertain. The length of the CDR3 is 12 residues. Trimming took off 5 bases at V and 5 bases at J, with 9 bases between the two ends. Germline V gene data show CDR1 as LNHNV and CDR2 as YYDKDF (reference sequence). The CDR3 DNA reads as TGTGCCACCAGCGGGGTTGAGGAGACCCAGTACTTC. This codes for CATSGVEETQYF.

In DNA form, the CDR3 reads TGCAGTGCGGAGGAGGACACTGAAGCTTTCTTT. It codes for CSAEEDTEAFF. This chain links TRBV20-1 with TRBJ1-1; D remains unclear. With 6 bases removed from V and 3 bases from J, the gap between germline ends came to 8 bases. Germline V gene sequence: CDR1 DFQATT, CDR2 SNEGSKA (reference sequence). This CDR3 has 11 residues.

This clonotype was recorded once. The junction does not match germline at one end; this may be a read error. The chain links TRBV5-6 to TRBJ1-2; D is ambiguous. The germline CDR1 and CDR2 sequences are SGHDT and YYEEEE. The CDR3 totals 15 residues. CDR3 protein: CAGSKTAYITYGHTF. CDR3 in DNA: TGTGCCGGCAGCAAGACCGCCTATATAACCTATGGCCACACCTTC.